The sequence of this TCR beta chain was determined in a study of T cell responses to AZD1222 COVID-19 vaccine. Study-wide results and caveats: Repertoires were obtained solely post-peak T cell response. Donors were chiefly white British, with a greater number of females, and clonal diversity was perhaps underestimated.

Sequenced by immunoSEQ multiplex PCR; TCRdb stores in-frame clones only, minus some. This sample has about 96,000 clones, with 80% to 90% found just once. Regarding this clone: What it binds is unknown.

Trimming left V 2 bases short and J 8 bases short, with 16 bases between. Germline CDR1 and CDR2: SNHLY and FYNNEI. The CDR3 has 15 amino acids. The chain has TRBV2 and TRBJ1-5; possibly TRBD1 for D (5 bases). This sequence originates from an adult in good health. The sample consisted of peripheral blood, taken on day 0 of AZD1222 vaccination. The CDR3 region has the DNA TGTGCCAGCAGTGAATACACAGGCGGGTGGGAGCCCCAGCATTTT. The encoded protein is CASSEYTGGWEPQHF.